The 29 T cell receptor beta chains in this list originate from one sample, sequenced in a study of response to subunit inactivated influenza vaccine. TCRdb re-called the RT-PCR reads through MiXCR, storing one row per CDR3 protein. The sample records about 780,000 distinct CDR3 sequences, about a fifth being singletons. The sample was PBMCs from blood, taken roughly 5 days after vaccination. Receptors were obtained from a man over 45 who received an inactivated influenza vaccine.

This clonotype was detected ten times or more. This chain joins TRBV5-1 and TRBJ1-2; 9 nucleotides match TRBD1. Losses at the gene ends were 4 bases for V and 4 bases for J; bases not matched to a gene: 11. The CDR3 spans 16 residues. Germline V CDR1 and CDR2: SGHRS, YFSETQ. As DNA, the CDR3 is TGCGCCAGCAGCCTCGGACAGGGGACCCCCTCCTATGGCTACACCTTC. Translating gives CASSLGQGTPSYGYTF.

The gene calls are TRBV28 and TRBJ2-2, with 7 positions matching TRBD2. J lost 6 bases, V lost 5 bases, and 18 bases had no gene match. Germline CDR1 reads MDHEN; CDR2 reads SYDVKM. The CDR3 has 18 residues. The DNA for the CDR3 is TGTGCCAGCAGTCCTTCCTTGGGGAGCGGGGCTAAGGCCGGGGAGCTGTTTTTT. Protein sequence: CASSPSLGSGAKAGELFF.

This sequence joins TRBV20-1 and TRBJ1-5, with D perhaps TRBD1 (5 bases). Germline V gene sequence: CDR1 DFQATT, CDR2 SNEGSKA (reference sequence). The CDR3 runs to 14 residues. Trimming stripped 5 bases from V and 4 bases from J, with 15 bases between. The CDR3 sequence: CSAGPFGGNQPQHF. The DNA of the CDR3 is TGCAGTGCTGGGCCGTTTGGGGGAAATCAGCCCCAGCATTTT.

This chain uses TRBV5-5 with TRBJ2-7; no firm D call. The CDR3 consists of 15 residues. V was pared by 4 bases and J by 2 bases, with 16 bases between. Germline V gives CDR1 SGHKS, CDR2 YYEKEE (reference sequence). The DNA for the CDR3 is TGTGCCAGCAGCATAGAACCCGGAAGGGCCTACGAGCAGTACTTC. Translated: CASSIEPGRAYEQYF.

The table lists this clonotype with many counts. The chain carries TRBV20-1 and TRBJ1-4; no clear D gene. Trimming removed 1 base from V and 4 bases from J, with 7 bases in between. CDR3 length: 13 amino acids. Per germline, CDR1 DFQATT and CDR2 SNEGSKA (reference sequence). Written as DNA, the CDR3 is TGCAGTGCTAGAGTCGGCATTAATGAAAAACTGTTTTTT. This gives the protein CSARVGINEKLFF.

This clonotype was recorded a few times. The genes are TRBV21-1 and TRBJ2-7; TRBD1, as called in the table, went unchecked against the DNA. TRBV21-1 is an annotated pseudogene. The CDR3 covers 17 residues. CDR3 in amino acids: CASSAIRDPESSYEQYF. The CDR3 region has the DNA TGTGCCAGCAGCGCGATCCGGGACCCCGAGAGCTCCTACGAGCAGTACTTC.

CDR3 residues: CASSTGTGRWRDTQYF. The DNA for the CDR3 is TGTGCCAGCAGTACTGGGACAGGCAGATGGAGAGATACGCAGTATTTT. The chain couples TRBV28 to TRBJ2-3; 8 bases align to TRBD1. The CDR3 runs to 16 residues. J lost 5 bases, V lost 5 bases, and 12 bases had no gene match. Germline V lookup: CDR1 MDHEN, CDR2 SYDVKM.

Many counts were recorded for this clonotype. This chain joins TRBV29-1 and TRBJ2-7, with unresolved D. Germline V gene data show CDR1 as SQVTM and CDR2 as ANQGSEA. V lost 5 bases and J lost 3, with 11 bases in between. The length of the CDR3 is 12 residues. CDR3 nucleotide sequence: TGCAGCGTTTCTGAGAACGACTACGAGCAGTACTTC. It specifies CSVSENDYEQYF.

This clonotype was found a few times. Here the CDR3 DNA reads TGTGCCAGCAGCTTATCCCTCGGGCTAGCGGGTGGGGATACGCAGTATTTT. Protein product: CASSLSLGLAGGDTQYF. The chain couples TRBV7-6 to TRBJ2-3; 8 nucleotides match TRBD2. The CDR3 has 17 residues. V trimming: 2 bases; J trimming: 6 bases; junction bases outside the gene matches: 13. In germline, CDR1 is SGHVS, CDR2 FNYEAQ.

A word on this clonotype: A much bigger clone sits one base away, suggesting this may be a read error. V is TRBV12-3 or TRBV12-4 and J is TRBJ2-5, with D maybe TRBD2 (6 bases). Trimming pared 5 bases from V and 3 bases from J, leaving 10 bases between. CDR3 length: 13 residues. DNA for the CDR3: TGTGCCAGCAGTACCGGAGGGGAAGAGACCCAGTACTTC. Protein: CASSTGGEETQYF.

This chain's CDR3 is CASGTSGEQFF. The CDR3 coding sequence is TGTGCCAGTGGGACTAGCGGTGAGCAGTTCTTC. The chain combines TRBV7-8 with TRBJ2-1; 11 nucleotides agree with TRBD2. The CDR3 is 11 residues long. V gave up 9 bases and J gave up 9 bases; unmatched junction bases: 1. Germline CDR1 SGHVS, CDR2 FQNEAQ. Using reference TRBV7-8 and TRBJ2-1 for the parts outside the CDR3, the full variable domain is GAGVSQSPRYKVAKRGQDVALRCDPISGHVSLFWYQQALGQGPEFLTYFQNEAQLDKSGLPSDRFFAERPEGSVSTLKIQRTQQEDSAVYLCASGTSGEQFFGPGTRLTVL.

The gene calls are TRBV20-1 and TRBJ2-1; TRBD2 matches at 11 bases. The J segment lost 7 bases and the V segment lost 2 bases, leaving 7 bases of the junction unmatched. CDR1 DFQATT and CDR2 SNEGSKA come from the germline V gene (reference sequence). This CDR3 region has 15 residues. This chain's CDR3 is CSARPTSGSWNEQFF. CDR3 sequence (DNA): TGCAGTGCTAGACCTACTAGCGGGAGTTGGAATGAGCAGTTCTTC.

This chain links TRBV7-2 with TRBJ2-5, with 11 bases aligning to TRBD2. The CDR3 runs 16 residues. J lost 6 bases, V lost 5 bases, and 11 bases had no gene match. Germline V lookup: CDR1 SGHTA, CDR2 FQGNSA. CDR3 sequence reads: CASSPELAGVGQTQYF. The CDR3 DNA reads TGTGCCAGCAGCCCGGAACTAGCGGGAGTGGGACAGACCCAGTACTTC.

A few counts support this clonotype. The chain links TRBV7-2 to TRBJ2-1; 7 positions agree with TRBD1. In germline, CDR1 is SGHTA, CDR2 FQGNSA. CDR3 length: 14 residues. Losses at the gene ends were 1 base for V and 9 bases for J; bases not matched to a gene: 6. CDR3 DNA: TGTGCCAGCAGCTTAGATGTCAGGGGGAGTGAGCAGTTCTTC. Translated: CASSLDVRGSEQFF.

CDR3 protein: CASSHPGELAKNIQYF. The CDR3 nucleotides are TGTGCCAGCAGTCATCCAGGGGAGTTAGCCAAAAACATTCAGTACTTC. The V and J genes are TRBV12-3 or TRBV12-4 and TRBJ2-4; D perhaps matches TRBD1 (6 bases). CDR3 size: 16 residues. The V end was cut by 5 bases, the J end by 0 bases, with 14 bases between.

The chain joins TRBV7-2 to TRBJ2-2; D is unclear. CDR3 length: 12 residues. The germline gives CDR1 SGHTA, CDR2 FQGNSA. Trimming took off 5 bases at V and 4 bases at J, with 5 bases between the two ends. The CDR3 DNA reads as TGTGCCAGCAGCCGATTCACCGGGGAGCTGTTTTTT. Translating it yields CASSRFTGELFF.

This clonotype was detected only a few times. The chain has TRBV6-5 and TRBJ2-2; 8 positions match TRBD2. The CDR3 is made up of 18 amino acids. Germline V gene sequence: CDR1 MNHEY, CDR2 SVGAGI. Trimming cost V 0 bases and J 4 bases; bases outside gene matches: 10. The CDR3 DNA sequence: TGTGCCAGCAGTTACTCGAGGGTTGCGGGAGGTTTCACCGGGGAGCTGTTTTTT. Translation: CASSYSRVAGGFTGELFF.

This clonotype was counted many times. This sequence joins TRBV12-3 or TRBV12-4 and TRBJ1-2; perhaps TRBD1 as D (6 bases). CDR3 length: 14 residues. Trimming left V 3 bases short and J 4 bases short, with 12 bases between. CDR3 sequence reads: CASSFVDSFYGYTF. As DNA, the CDR3 is TGTGCCAGCAGTTTCGTGGACAGCTTCTATGGCTACACCTTC.

This clonotype was seen repeatedly, ten times or more. The chain recombines TRBV20-1 with TRBJ2-7; TRBD2 matches at 7 bases. The V gene's germline CDR1 is DFQATT and CDR2 SNEGSKA (reference sequence). The CDR3 has 13 residues. Trimming removed 1 base from V and 6 bases from J; junction bases left unmatched: 6. CDR3 sequence: CSARVPWGGEQYF. CDR3 DNA sequence: TGCAGTGCTAGAGTTCCGTGGGGGGGCGAGCAGTACTTC.

The chain is built from TRBV28 and TRBJ2-7; tentative D call: TRBD1 (5 bases). Germline loops: CDR1 MDHEN, CDR2 SYDVKM. The CDR3 sequence is 17 residues long. Trimming shortened V by 2 bases and J by 4 bases, and 21 bases separated the two germline ends. In DNA, the CDR3 is TGTGCCAGCAGTTTAGCCCCGGGTGGCAGGGTGCGGTACGAGCAGTACTTC. Protein: CASSLAPGGRVRYEQYF. Based on the CDR3 plus reference TRBV28 and TRBJ2-7, the full variable domain is DVKVTQSSRYLVKRTGEKVFLECVQDMDHENMFWYRQDPGLGLRLIYFSYDVKMKEKGDIPEGYSVSREKKERFSLILESASTNQTSMYLCASSLAPGGRVRYEQYFGPGTRLTVT.

This clonotype was counted a few times. This chain joins TRBV12-3 or TRBV12-4 and TRBJ2-5; D unresolved. The CDR3 has 14 amino acids. V dropped 6 bases and J dropped 6 bases, with 17 bases sitting between them. The CDR3 DNA sequence: TGTGCCAGCAGACAAGGACGGGTTGCGAAGACCCAGTACTTC. Translation: CASRQGRVAKTQYF.

V gene TRBV29-1 combines with J gene TRBJ1-1; possible D gene TRBD1, 5 bases. The CDR3 runs 13 residues. CDR1 and CDR2 (germline): SQVTM, ANQGSEA. V shed 6 bases and J shed 10 bases, with 21 bases lying between them. The CDR3 region is CSVDHRGPGGAFF. DNA of the CDR3: TGCAGCGTCGACCACCGGGGCCCTGGGGGAGCTTTCTTT.

The rearrangement uses TRBV28 and TRBJ2-3, with D possibly being TRBD1 or TRBD2 (5 bases each). This CDR3 is built from 13 residues. The V end lost 3 bases, the J end lost 6 bases, and 10 bases lay between the germline ends. The germline V gene encodes CDR1 MDHEN and CDR2 SYDVKM. The CDR3 protein is CASSLVREDTQYF. DNA for the CDR3: TGTGCCAGCAGTTTGGTCAGGGAGGATACGCAGTATTTT.

The gene calls are TRBV7-9 and TRBJ2-3; D not certain. Germline CDR1 reads SEHNR; CDR2 reads FQNEAQ (reference sequence). This CDR3 region has 12 residues. The V and J ends lost 5 bases and 8 bases respectively, with 11 bases between them. The CDR3 protein is CASSKNVATQYF. In DNA, the CDR3 is TGTGCCAGCAGCAAAAACGTAGCTACGCAGTATTTT.

The genes are TRBV9 and TRBJ1-2; 8 nucleotides match TRBD1. The CDR3 loop spans 14 amino acids. V shed 2 bases, J shed 4 bases, and the junction held 4 bases outside the gene matches. CDR1 and CDR2 (germline): SGDLS, YYNGEE. The DNA for the CDR3 is TGTGCCAGCAGCGTCGGACAGGGACCCTATGGCTACACCTTC. It encodes CASSVGQGPYGYTF. The variable domain in full, with the rest retrieved from reference TRBV9 and TRBJ1-2, is DSGVTQTPKHLITATGQRVTLRCSPRSGDLSVYWYQQSLDQGLQFLIQYYNGEERAKGNILERFSAQQFPDLHSELNLSSLELGDSALYFCASSVGQGPYGYTFGSGTRLTVV.

This clonotype was detected many times. V usage is TRBV10-2 and J usage is TRBJ2-2; D ambiguous. CDR1 is WSHSY, CDR2 SAAADI, per germline. The CDR3 extends over 13 amino acids. With 3 bases removed from V and 7 bases from J, the gap between germline ends came to 9 bases. The CDR3 DNA reads as TGCGCCAGCAGTGACACCGTTTACGGGGAGCTGTTTTTT. Protein: CASSDTVYGELFF.

The chain links TRBV5-1 to TRBJ2-5; 8 nucleotides line up with TRBD1. CDR3 size: 15 residues. The trim removed 1 base at V and 4 bases at J, leaving 6 bases unmatched. The germline CDR1 and CDR2 sequences are SGHRS and YFSETQ. CDR3 nucleotides: TGCGCCAGCAGCTTGATTACAGGGGGTGTAGAGACCCAGTACTTC. Encoded protein: CASSLITGGVETQYF.

This chain joins TRBV24-1 and TRBJ2-1, with TRBD2 matching 11 bases. Germline loops: CDR1 KGHDR, CDR2 SFDVKD. This CDR3 contains 17 residues. The ends lost 3 bases at V and 1 base at J; junction bases unmatched: 4. CDR3 protein: CATSDLRTSGSYNEQFF. CDR3 coding DNA: TGTGCCACCAGTGATCTTAGGACTAGCGGGTCCTACAATGAGCAGTTCTTC.

The rearrangement links TRBV6-1 to TRBJ2-7, with 11 bases matching TRBD1. This CDR3 contains 16 residues. The V segment lost 5 bases and the J segment 6 bases; nucleotides outside the gene matches: 12. Germline V CDR1 and CDR2: MNHNS, SASEGT. DNA of the CDR3: TGTGCCAGCAGTACCGTCCCGGGACAGGGGGTACTCGAGCAGTACTTC. Its protein product is CASSTVPGQGVLEQYF.